This T cell receptor (beta chain) was recorded in a study of cytomegalovirus exposure and HLA in healthy donors. With respect to this clone: Its antigen is currently unknown.

Findings and caveats of the study: Some V segments (TRBV6-2 and TRBV6-3 among them) were excluded as indistinguishable.

V trimming: 6 bases; J trimming: 7 bases; junction bases outside the gene matches: 16. Germline V gene data show CDR1 as SGHRS and CDR2 as YFSETQ. The CDR3 length is 16 residues. Primers: 60 Vbeta forward and 13 Jbeta reverse. Repertoires were generated with immunoSEQ multiplex PCR, while TCRdb's copy carries only in-frame clones and drops some. The sample lists roughly 150,000 clones, 65% to 85% occurring once. J is TRBJ2-1 and V is TRBV5-1; 7 bases agree with TRBD1. The receptor was derived from a woman between 45 and 65 years old in good health and CMV-seropositive. Material for sequencing was PBMCs. CDR3 DNA: TGCGCCAGCACTTACCTTATAGGGGGCTCGGGAAATGAGCAGTTCTTC. Residues: CASTYLIGGSGNEQFF.